The 10 T cell receptor beta chains reported below all come from one sample, sequenced in a study of spatial heterogeneity in lung cancer. TCRdb re-called the 5' RACE reads through MiXCR, storing one row per CDR3 protein. The table has roughly 14,000 distinct CDR3 sequences, about 9.5% seen once; the top ten hold about 29%. Time point of the sample: sample taken at primary tumor resection. Whole RNA, which was extracted from tumor, nontumor lung tissue or frozen PBMC, was sequenced without any cell sorting. Here the sequenced sample was PBMCs, taken at surgery. The source is a male donor with early-stage non-small cell lung cancer.

This clonotype occurred many times. The gene calls are TRBV7-8 and TRBJ2-7, with D hard to call. V gave up 0 bases and J gave up 9 bases, with 15 bases separating them. Germline CDR1 and CDR2: SGHVS and FQNEAQ. This CDR3 has 14 residues. Here the CDR3 DNA reads TGTGCCAGCAGCTTAGCGCCAGCCAAACCCGTGCAGTACTTC. This encodes CASSLAPAKPVQYF.

This clonotype was detected many times. The chain joins TRBV27 to TRBJ1-2; unclear D gene. This CDR3 region has 16 residues. Germline lookup yields CDR1 MNHEY and CDR2 SMNVEV (reference sequence). Trimming removed 0 bases at V and 4 bases at J, with 15 bases between. Here the CDR3 DNA reads TGTGCCAGCAGTTTATCGGTCTCCACCGGAGCCTATGGCTACACCTTC. Translation gives CASSLSVSTGAYGYTF.

Many counts were recorded for this clonotype. V is TRBV20-1 and J is TRBJ2-7; a possible D gene is TRBD2 (5 bases). Germline values: CDR1 DFQATT, CDR2 SNEGSKA (reference sequence). The CDR3 is made up of 12 amino acids. V lost 6 bases, J lost 2 bases, and 11 bases lay in between. The CDR3 is CSAGSDTYEQYF. The CDR3 DNA sequence: TGCAGTGCAGGGAGCGATACCTACGAGCAGTACTTC.

This clonotype was picked up many times. This chain links TRBV28 with TRBJ1-1; D gene uncertain. The V end was cut by 8 bases, the J end by 0 bases, with 13 bases between. Germline V lookup: CDR1 MDHEN, CDR2 SYDVKM. The length of the CDR3 is 14 residues. The chain's CDR3 is CASGRRLMNTEAFF. CDR3 DNA sequence: TGTGCCAGCGGGAGGAGGTTAATGAACACTGAAGCTTTCTTT.

This clonotype has at least ten counts. The gene calls are TRBV7-9 and TRBJ1-4, with 8 bases matching TRBD1. Per the germline V gene, CDR1 is SEHNR and CDR2 is FQNEAQ (reference sequence). The length of the CDR3 is 15 residues. The junction had 8 bases not matched to a gene; V was cut back by 4 bases and J by 7 bases. The CDR3 region has the DNA TGTGCCAGCAGCTCAACCGACAGGGGAGGTGAAAAACTGTTTTTT. Translated, it gives CASSSTDRGGEKLFF.

This clonotype was counted ten times or more. This chain links TRBV24-1 with TRBJ2-1; TRBD2 is a possible D gene (5 bases). From germline, CDR1 is KGHDR and CDR2 SFDVKD. The V end lost 1 base, the J end lost 5 bases, and 11 bases lay between the germline ends. The CDR3 loop spans 15 amino acids. Here the CDR3 reads CATSDLTSGNNEQFF. In DNA form, the CDR3 reads TGTGCCACCAGTGATTTAACCAGCGGCAACAATGAGCAGTTCTTC.

Judged by abundance, this clonotype is medium-sized. The chain employs TRBV7-9 and TRBJ1-1, with D unclear. Germline V gene sequence: CDR1 SEHNR, CDR2 FQNEAQ (reference sequence). The CDR3 extends over 13 amino acids. V lost 3 bases to trimming and J lost 0 bases, with 5 bases between them. CDR3 sequence reads: CASSLVLNTEAFF. The CDR3 nucleotides are TGTGCCAGCAGCTTGGTCTTGAACACTGAAGCTTTCTTT.

The chain joins TRBV3-1 to TRBJ1-6; 7 bases are shared with TRBD1. The J segment lost 6 bases and the V segment lost 4 bases, leaving 3 bases of the junction unmatched. The CDR3 covers 14 residues. From germline, CDR1 is LGHDT and CDR2 YNNKEL (reference sequence). This CDR3 is CASSPRQGNSPLHF. CDR3 DNA: TGTGCCAGCAGCCCCCGACAGGGTAATTCACCCCTCCACTTT. Looking up the rest from reference TRBV3-1 and TRBJ1-6 gives the full variable domain: DTAVSQTPKYLVTQMGNDKSIKCEQNLGHDTMYWYKQDSKKFLKIMFSYNNKELIINETVPNRFSPKSPDKAHLNLHINSLELGDSAVYFCASSPRQGNSPLHFGNGTRLTVT.

This CDR3 is CSVQTGDSGNTIYF. The CDR3 bases are TGCAGCGTCCAGACAGGGGACTCTGGAAACACCATATATTTT. The chain is built from TRBV29-1 and TRBJ1-3; TRBD1 aligns across 8 bases. CDR1 SQVTM and CDR2 ANQGSEA come from the germline V gene. The CDR3 has 14 residues. With 6 bases clipped from V and 0 bases from J, the junction kept 4 bases outside the gene matches.

This clonotype is medium-sized (0.01 to 0.1%) in the sample. The CDR3 sequence: CSARTTGQGINSPLHF. Written as DNA, the CDR3 is TGCAGTGCTAGGACAACGGGACAGGGGATCAATTCACCCCTCCACTTT. V is TRBV20-1 and J is TRBJ1-6; TRBD1 agrees at 10 bases. Per the germline V gene, CDR1 is DFQATT and CDR2 is SNEGSKA (reference sequence). The CDR3 is 16 amino acids. Trimming removed 3 bases from V and 7 bases from J; junction bases left unmatched: 9.